This T cell receptor beta chain comes out of a study of cytomegalovirus exposure and HLA in healthy donors. Study-wide points: Several V segments, TRBV6-2 and TRBV6-3 among them, could not be told apart and were dropped. In a later analysis, specific HLA alleles were associated with 15,000 to 20,000 TCR beta sequences at a 0.05 false discovery rate. TCR beta sequences reportedly predicted most subjects' HLA-A and HLA-B alleles accurately.

Germline CDR1 and CDR2: MDHEN and SYDVKM. This CDR3 has 16 amino acids. Primers included in the PCR were 60 Vbeta and 13 Jbeta primers. Libraries were prepared by immunoSEQ multiplex PCR; TCRdb keeps only in-frame clonotypes and omits some of them. Among fewer than 200,000 clones listed, approximately 82% were seen once. A note on this clone: The antigen is undetermined. Compared with germline, one end of the junction differs, possibly owing to a read error.

V usage is TRBV28 and J usage is TRBJ1-3, with D unclear. This TCR was recovered from a woman aged 25 to 45 in good health and CMV-seronegative. Input material: PBMCs. The CDR3 region is CARSSLGGISGNTIYF. For the CDR3, the DNA is TGTGCCCGCAGTTCTCTAGGAGGGATATCTGGAAACACCATATATTTT. Filled out from reference TRBV28 and TRBJ1-3, the complete variable domain reads DVKVTQSSRYLVKRTGEKVFLECVQDMDHENMFWYRQDPGLGLRLIYFSYDVKMKEKGDIPEGYSVSREKKERFSLILESASTNQTSMYLCARSSLGGISGNTIYFGEGSWLTVV.